The 21 T cell receptor beta chains listed next were all sequenced from one sample in a study of blood T cell repertoires in COVID-19. Measured with immunoSEQ multiplex PCR; TCRdb has only the in-frame clones, and not every one. Found here are around 300,000 clones, nearly 90% of them singletons; the top ten hold roughly 1%. The material sequenced was peripheral blood. These receptors came from a woman aged 35 to 49 with COVID-19, enrolled during active disease.

The chain uses TRBV11-3 and TRBJ2-2; 7 nucleotides agree with TRBD2. Germline-derived CDR1 and CDR2 are SGHNT and YENEEA. With 4 bases clipped from V and 6 bases from J, the junction kept 17 bases outside the gene matches. This CDR3 has 18 amino acids. Here the CDR3 DNA reads TGTGCCAGCAGCTCCCCTTCATCGCGGGGGTTTGGCTCCGGGGAGCTGTTTTTT. Its protein product is CASSSPSSRGFGSGELFF.

The chain is built from TRBV7-9 and TRBJ2-7; 7 bases align to TRBD2. The CDR3 is made up of 14 amino acids. CDR1 and CDR2 (germline): SEHNR, FQNEAQ (reference sequence). V shed 1 base, J shed 3 bases, and the junction held 3 bases outside the gene matches. The DNA of the CDR3 is TGTGCCAGCAGCTTAGGGTGGGACTACTACGAGCAGTACTTC. The encoded protein is CASSLGWDYYEQYF. Full variable domain (remainder filled in from reference TRBV7-9 and TRBJ2-7): DTGVSQNPRHKITKRGQNVTFRCDPISEHNRLYWYRQTLGQGPEFLTYFQNEAQLEKSRLLSDRFSAERPKGSFSTLEIQRTEQGDSAMYLCASSLGWDYYEQYFGPGTRLTVT.

This clone is a singleton in its sample. The chain links TRBV28 to TRBJ2-7; D might be TRBD2 (5 bases). Trimming removed 6 bases at V and 9 bases at J, with 18 bases between. The CDR3 extends over 13 amino acids. CDR1 and CDR2 (germline): MDHEN, SYDVKM. The CDR3, as DNA: TGTGCCAGCAGCCCGGGCCCACCTGAGGGGCAGTACTTC. It translates to CASSPGPPEGQYF.

The chain recombines TRBV7-6 with TRBJ2-1; TRBD2 aligns across 12 bases. CDR1 is SGHVS, CDR2 FNYEAQ, per germline. V gave up 5 bases and J gave up 9 bases; unmatched junction bases: 8. This CDR3 is 15 amino acids long. The CDR3 DNA sequence: TGTGCCAGCAGCCCCGTCCTACTAGCGGGAGGTGAGCAGTTCTTC. This codes for CASSPVLLAGGEQFF.

The chain employs TRBV27 and TRBJ1-2; perhaps TRBD1 as D (5 bases). The germline CDR1 and CDR2 sequences are MNHEY and SMNVEV (reference sequence). The CDR3 is made up of 13 amino acids. Trimming cost V 2 bases and J 2 bases, with 6 bases left between them. CDR3 DNA: TGTGCCAGCAGTTTACACAGGAACTATGGCTACACCTTC. As protein: CASSLHRNYGYTF.

This clone has just a few counts. The chain combines TRBV27 with TRBJ1-2; D ambiguous. CDR1 and CDR2 from the germline V gene are MNHEY and SMNVEV (reference sequence). CDR3 length: 15 residues. V lost 3 bases to trimming and J lost 4 bases, with 15 bases between them. This CDR3 is CASSLGGRRGYGYTF. DNA of the CDR3: TGTGCCAGCAGTTTGGGAGGAAGGCGGGGCTATGGCTACACCTTC.

J is TRBJ1-4 and V is TRBV6-1; TRBD1 matches at 7 bases. The V gene end was trimmed by 4 bases and the J gene end by 5 bases; junction bases not matched to a gene: 10. The CDR3 length is 16 residues. From germline, CDR1 is MNHNS and CDR2 SASEGT. In nucleotides, the CDR3 is TGTGCCAGCAGTGGGATACGGGACAGAGTGAATGAAAAACTGTTTTTT. Protein product: CASSGIRDRVNEKLFF.

The chain combines TRBV4-3 with TRBJ2-7, with D maybe TRBD2 (6 bases). Trimming removed 4 bases from V and 3 bases from J, with 16 bases in between. The germline gives CDR1 LGHNA, CDR2 YSLEER. The CDR3 sequence is 15 residues long. CDR3 sequence reads: CASSLRAGTNYEQYF. As DNA, the CDR3 is TGCGCCAGCAGCCTACGTGCGGGGACGAACTACGAGCAGTACTTC.

This chain joins TRBV28 and TRBJ2-2, with D tentatively TRBD2 (6 bases). The CDR3 is made up of 15 amino acids. The germline gives CDR1 MDHEN, CDR2 SYDVKM. V was trimmed by 3 bases and J by 5 bases, leaving 13 bases between them. The CDR3 reads CASSFEGRGTGELFF. The CDR3 bases are TGTGCCAGCAGTTTTGAGGGACGGGGGACCGGGGAGCTGTTTTTT.

This clone has only one observation. The V call is TRBV7-3, the J call TRBJ2-1; TRBD2 matches at 10 bases. The CDR3 is 17 amino acids. The V and J ends lost 5 bases and 0 bases, in that order; junction bases with no gene match: 7. Germline V gene sequence: CDR1 SGHTA, CDR2 FQGTGA. The CDR3, as DNA: TGTGCCAGCAGCCCTCTAGCGGGGGCTAGCTCCTACAATGAGCAGTTCTTC. It yields the protein CASSPLAGASSYNEQFF.

The chain links TRBV7-3 to TRBJ2-6, with 7 bases lining up with TRBD1. The V gene end was trimmed by 5 bases and the J gene end by 4 bases; junction bases not matched to a gene: 11. There are 17 residues in the CDR3. The V gene's germline CDR1 is SGHTA and CDR2 FQGTGA. The CDR3 DNA follows: TGTGCCAGCAGCCCCGTGGGACAGATGGCAGGGGCCAACGTCCTGACTTTC. Translation: CASSPVGQMAGANVLTF.

CDR3 in amino acids: CASSPPGTSGYNEQFF. CDR3 nucleotide sequence: TGTGCCAGCTCACCACCTGGAACTAGCGGCTACAATGAGCAGTTCTTC. The genes are TRBV18 and TRBJ2-1; 8 nucleotides match TRBD2. J was trimmed by 3 bases and V by 0 bases; bases with no gene match: 4. This CDR3 comprises 16 residues. Germline V gives CDR1 KGHSH, CDR2 LQKENI.

Details on this clone: Other DNA sequences from this sample encode an identical CDR3 as well. This chain joins TRBV28 and TRBJ1-2; D unresolved. The CDR3 has 12 amino acids. CDR1 is MDHEN, CDR2 SYDVKM, per germline. V lost 2 bases and J lost 3, with 4 bases in between. The CDR3 is CASSLRDYGYTF. In DNA, the CDR3 is TGTGCCAGCAGTTTAAGAGACTATGGCTACACCTTC.

This chain links TRBV30 with TRBJ1-1; 9 nucleotides line up with TRBD1. CDR3 size: 13 residues. Germline CDR1 is GTSNPN and CDR2 is SVGIG (reference sequence). V shed 5 bases, J shed 5 bases, and the junction held 6 bases outside the gene matches. The CDR3 here is CAWSGQGWTEAFF. DNA of the CDR3: TGTGCCTGGTCGGGACAGGGTTGGACTGAAGCTTTCTTT. Supplemented by reference TRBV30 and TRBJ1-1, the full variable domain reads SQTIHQWPATLVQPVGSPLSLECTVEGTSNPNLYWYRQAAGRGLQLLFYSVGIGQISSEVPQNLSASRPQDRQFILSSKKLLLSDSGFYLCAWSGQGWTEAFFGQGTRLTVV.

The chain combines TRBV20-1 with TRBJ1-4; no clear D. CDR1 DFQATT and CDR2 SNEGSKA come from the germline V gene (reference sequence). The CDR3 spans 13 residues. The ends were cut back, 3 bases at V and 2 bases at J, with 7 bases in the middle. CDR3 bases: TGCAGTGCTAGTACTATGACTAATGAAAAACTGTTTTTT. Translation: CSASTMTNEKLFF.

The chain recombines TRBV28 with TRBJ1-1; unclear D gene. The ends were cut back, 4 bases at V and 0 bases at J, with 6 bases in the middle. The germline V gene encodes CDR1 MDHEN and CDR2 SYDVKM. The CDR3 length is 13 residues. The CDR3 region is CASSSGMNTEAFF. The DNA of the CDR3 is TGTGCCAGCAGTTCGGGGATGAACACTGAAGCTTTCTTT.

CDR3 DNA: TGTGCCAGCAGCCTATATGGGGGCCCACCCGGGGAGCTGTTTTTT. It specifies CASSLYGGPPGELFF. This chain connects TRBV7-8 to TRBJ2-2; D is perhaps TRBD1 (6 bases). The germline V and J ends were trimmed by 5 bases and 6 bases, with 16 bases remaining between them. Per germline, CDR1 SGHVS and CDR2 FQNEAQ. This CDR3 comprises 15 residues.

V gene TRBV7-3 combines with J gene TRBJ2-7; D perhaps matches TRBD1 (7 bases). The CDR3 is made up of 13 amino acids. Trimming stripped 5 bases from V and 7 bases from J, with 15 bases between. The germline V gene encodes CDR1 SGHTA and CDR2 FQGTGA. The DNA for the CDR3 is TGTGCCAGCAGCCCACGACAGGGAGGAGAGCAGTACTTC. This codes for CASSPRQGGEQYF.

This clone appeared a single time. This chain links TRBV27 with TRBJ2-1, with unresolved D. The CDR3 consists of 17 residues. V lost 2 bases to trimming and J lost 0 bases, with 14 bases between them. The germline V gene has CDR1 MNHEY and CDR2 SMNVEV (reference sequence). CDR3 sequence: CASSLRARAGSYNEQFF. The CDR3 DNA sequence: TGTGCCAGCAGTTTACGTGCACGCGCTGGCTCCTACAATGAGCAGTTCTTC.

The rearrangement links TRBV18 to TRBJ1-2; D may be TRBD1 (5 bases). The V end was cut by 2 bases, the J end by 4 bases, with 11 bases between. CDR3 size: 14 residues. Germline V gene lookup returns CDR1 KGHSH and CDR2 LQKENI. DNA of the CDR3: TGTGCCAGCTCACCAAGTCGGACAAGCTATGGCTACACCTTC. Translation gives CASSPSRTSYGYTF.

J is TRBJ2-2 and V is TRBV30; the match to TRBD1 covers 7 bases. Germline V gives CDR1 GTSNPN, CDR2 SVGIG (reference sequence). V was clipped by 4 bases and J by 4 bases; unmatched bases: 3. The CDR3 sequence is 13 residues long. CDR3 coding DNA: TGTGCCTGGAAAAGGGGGCCCACCGGGGAGCTGTTTTTT. This gives the protein CAWKRGPTGELFF.